The rows below give T cell receptor beta chains drawn from one sample of a study of blood T cell repertoires in COVID-19. Assay used: immunoSEQ multiplex PCR; TCRdb lists only in-frame clones, some missing. Of 190,000 or so clones in the sample, around four fifths were seen once. Material: peripheral blood. These receptors all come from a middle-aged man with active or convalescent COVID-19. The CDR3 runs from the conserved cysteine through the conserved F or W. The order of the fields is clone size, J gene, V gene, D gene, CDR3 DNA, CDR3 protein. The D gene is left open where the match is weak. Where a row states a size, it is once, few, many or the class of an expanded clone; other rows omit it.

>NA|TRBJ2-5|TRBV7-2|TRBD2
TGTGCCAGCAGCTTAGCGTCTCTTAGCGGGGGTTATAAAGAGACCCAGTACTTC
CASSLASLSGGYKETQYF
>NA|TRBJ2-6|TRBV6-6|NA
TGTGCCAGCAGCCGAGGACATATGCGCTCTGGGGCCAACGTCCTGACTTTC
CASSRGHMRSGANVLTF
>NA|TRBJ1-6|TRBV19|NA
TGTGCCAGTAGTTCCGGGGACACTTATTCACCCCTCCACTTT
CASSSGDTYSPLHF
>few|TRBJ1-1|TRBV10-3|NA
TGTGCCATCAGTCAGGGGCCCGGAAATCCCCCTGAAGCTTTCTTT
CAISQGPGNPPEAFF
>NA|TRBJ1-2|TRBV28|TRBD1
TGTGCCAGCAGTTTGGAGGACAGGATTAACTATGGCTACACCTTC
CASSLEDRINYGYTF
>NA|TRBJ2-1|TRBV30|NA
TGTGCCTGGGAACAGGGCTCTAGCTCCTACAATGAGCAGTTCTTC
CAWEQGSSSYNEQFF
>NA|TRBJ1-5|TRBV20-1|NA
TGCAGTGCTAGTACGGCAGGGTACGGCAATCAGCCCCAGCATTTT
CSASTAGYGNQPQHF
>NA|TRBJ2-7|TRBV27|NA
TGTGCCAGCAGTCGCACGGGGATTCCGTACGAGCAGTACTTC
CASSRTGIPYEQYF
>NA|TRBJ2-7|TRBV18|NA
TGTGCCAGCTCACCACGGACAGACGGAATAGCCTACGAGCAGTACTTC
CASSPRTDGIAYEQYF
>NA|TRBJ2-3|TRBV5-1|NA
TGCGCCAGCAGCTTGAGGCGGAGCTCAGATACGCAGTATTTT
CASSLRRSSDTQYF
>NA|TRBJ2-3|TRBV9|TRBD2
TGTGCCAGCAGCGTACTCGGGACTAGTAGCACAGATACGCAGTATTTT
CASSVLGTSSTDTQYF
>NA|TRBJ2-1|TRBV6-5|TRBD2
TGTGCCAGCAGTTACTCCCGGGGGGGCAGGAATGAGCAGTTCTTC
CASSYSRGGRNEQFF
>once|TRBJ1-3|TRBV18|NA
TGTGCCAGCTCACCCAAATCCGGGGGGGCTTACTCTGGAAACACCATATATTTT
CASSPKSGGAYSGNTIYF
>few|TRBJ1-6|TRBV30|TRBD1
TGTGCCTGGAGTGTGGGACAGGATAATTCACCCCTCCACTTT
CAWSVGQDNSPLHF
>NA|TRBJ2-7|TRBV28|TRBD1
TGTGCCAGCAGTCTACAGGGGCCCTCCTACGAGCAGTACTTC
CASSLQGPSYEQYF
>NA|TRBJ1-3|TRBV12-5|NA
TGTGCTAGTGGTTTGGACAGCTTCTTGAGCTCTGGAAACACCATATATTTT
CASGLDSFLSSGNTIYF
>once|TRBJ1-4|TRBV10-3|TRBD1
TGTGCCATCAGTGAAACCGGGACAGGGAATGAAAAACTGTTTTTT
CAISETGTGNEKLFF
>NA|TRBJ2-7|TRBV19|TRBD1
TGTGCCAGTAGTTCTTCCCGGGACAGGGTCGAGCAGTACTTC
CASSSSRDRVEQYF
>NA|TRBJ1-4|TRBV5-6|TRBD1
TGTGCCAGCAGCTCCGGACAGGGGACGGAAAAACTGTTTTTT
CASSSGQGTEKLFF
>NA|TRBJ2-5|TRBV3-1/TRBV3-2|NA
TGTGCCAGCAGCCTTTTAACGGGGCAAGAGACCCAGTACTTC
CASSLLTGQETQYF
>NA|TRBJ1-5|TRBV2|TRBD1
TGTGCCAGCAACACCGGCAGGGGGTATGGCAATCAGCCCCAGCATTTT
CASNTGRGYGNQPQHF
>few|TRBJ2-7|TRBV5-1|NA
TGCGCCAGCAGCTTTACCTACGAGCAGTACTTC
CASSFTYEQYF
>few|TRBJ1-1|TRBV5-5|NA
TGTGCCAGCAGCCCAGCACCAGGCATGAACACTGAAGCTTTCTTT
CASSPAPGMNTEAFF
>many|TRBJ2-1|TRBV24-1|TRBD2
TGTGCCACCAGCACTAGCGGGCCCCTCCGGGAGCAGTTCTTC
CATSTSGPLREQFF
>NA|TRBJ1-2|TRBV10-3|TRBD1
TGTGCCATCAGTTCCGGGACAGGGATGGGTGGCTACACCTTC
CAISSGTGMGGYTF
>NA|TRBJ2-7|TRBV6-2/TRBV6-3|TRBD2
TGTGCCAGCAGCCCCCGAGGGAGGGACGGCTCCTACGAGCAGTACTTC
CASSPRGRDGSYEQYF
>NA|TRBJ1-2|TRBV7-9|TRBD1
TGTGCCAGCACCGGGGACAGGGCTTATGGCTACACCTTC
CASTGDRAYGYTF